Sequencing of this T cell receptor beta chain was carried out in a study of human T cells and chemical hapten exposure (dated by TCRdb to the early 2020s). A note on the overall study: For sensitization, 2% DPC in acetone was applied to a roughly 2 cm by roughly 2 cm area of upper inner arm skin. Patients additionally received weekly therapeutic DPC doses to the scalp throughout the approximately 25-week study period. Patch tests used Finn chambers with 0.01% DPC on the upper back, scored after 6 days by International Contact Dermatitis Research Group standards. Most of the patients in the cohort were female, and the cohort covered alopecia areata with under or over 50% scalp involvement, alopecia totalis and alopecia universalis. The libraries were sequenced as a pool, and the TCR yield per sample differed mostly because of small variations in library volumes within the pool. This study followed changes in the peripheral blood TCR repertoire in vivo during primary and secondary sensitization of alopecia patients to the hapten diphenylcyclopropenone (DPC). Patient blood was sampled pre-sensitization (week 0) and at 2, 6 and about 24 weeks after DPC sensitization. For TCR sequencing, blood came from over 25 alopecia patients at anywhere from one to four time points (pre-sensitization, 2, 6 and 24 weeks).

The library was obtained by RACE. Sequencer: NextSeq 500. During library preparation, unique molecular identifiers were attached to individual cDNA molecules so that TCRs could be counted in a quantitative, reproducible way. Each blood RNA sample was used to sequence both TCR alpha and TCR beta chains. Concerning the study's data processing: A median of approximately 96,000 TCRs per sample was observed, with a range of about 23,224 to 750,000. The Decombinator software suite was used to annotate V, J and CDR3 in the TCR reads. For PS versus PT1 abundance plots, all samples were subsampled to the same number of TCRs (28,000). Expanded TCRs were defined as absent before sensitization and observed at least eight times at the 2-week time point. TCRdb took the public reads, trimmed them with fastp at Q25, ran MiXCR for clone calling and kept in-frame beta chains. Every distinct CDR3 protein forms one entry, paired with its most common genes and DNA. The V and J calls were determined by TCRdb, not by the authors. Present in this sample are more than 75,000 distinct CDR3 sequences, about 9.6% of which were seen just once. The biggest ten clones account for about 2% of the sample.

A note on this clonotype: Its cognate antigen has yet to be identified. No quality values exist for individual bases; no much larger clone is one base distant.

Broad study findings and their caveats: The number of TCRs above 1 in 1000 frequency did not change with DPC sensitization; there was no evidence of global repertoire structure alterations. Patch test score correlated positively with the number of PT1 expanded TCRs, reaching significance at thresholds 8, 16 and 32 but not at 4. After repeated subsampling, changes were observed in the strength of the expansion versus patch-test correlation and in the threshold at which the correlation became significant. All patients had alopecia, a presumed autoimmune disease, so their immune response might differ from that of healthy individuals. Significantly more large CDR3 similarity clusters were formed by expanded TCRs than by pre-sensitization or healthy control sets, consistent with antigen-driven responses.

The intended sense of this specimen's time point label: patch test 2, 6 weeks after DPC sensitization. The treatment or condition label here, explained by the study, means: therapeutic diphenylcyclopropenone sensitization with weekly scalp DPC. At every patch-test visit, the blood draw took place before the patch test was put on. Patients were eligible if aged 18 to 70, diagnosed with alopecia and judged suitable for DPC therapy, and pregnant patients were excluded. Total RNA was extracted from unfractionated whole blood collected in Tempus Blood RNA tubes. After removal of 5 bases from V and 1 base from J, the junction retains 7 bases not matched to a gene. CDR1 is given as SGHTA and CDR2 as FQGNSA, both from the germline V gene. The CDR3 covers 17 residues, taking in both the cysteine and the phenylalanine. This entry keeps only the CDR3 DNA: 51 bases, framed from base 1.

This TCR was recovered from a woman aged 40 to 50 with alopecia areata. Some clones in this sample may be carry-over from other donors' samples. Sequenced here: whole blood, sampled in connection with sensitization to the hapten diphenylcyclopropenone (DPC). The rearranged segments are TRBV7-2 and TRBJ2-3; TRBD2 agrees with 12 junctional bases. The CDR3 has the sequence CASSQTGTSGRTDTQYF. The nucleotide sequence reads TGTGCCAGCAGCCAAACCGGGACTAGCGGGCGCACAGATACGCAGTATTTT.